The 26 T cell receptor beta chains in this list originate from one sample, sequenced in a study of blood T cell repertoires in COVID-19. Produced via immunoSEQ multiplex PCR; TCRdb's table is partial and in-frame only. This sample has roughly 68,000 clones; around 90% occur once, and the top ten carry more than 25%. Sequenced input: peripheral blood. All receptors come from a man in his fifties or sixties with acute or convalescent COVID-19.

The chain is built from TRBV14 and TRBJ1-1; 7 positions agree with TRBD1. This CDR3 comprises 13 residues. CDR1 and CDR2 from the germline V gene are SGHDN and FVKESK. Germline trimming cut 6 bases from V and 4 bases from J; bases unmatched to any gene: 5. The CDR3: CASRASGGTEAFF. Written as DNA, the CDR3 is TGTGCCAGCAGAGCCTCAGGGGGCACTGAAGCTTTCTTT.

There are a few counts of this clone. The genes are TRBV3-1 (or the pseudogene TRBV3-2) and TRBJ2-1, with 14 bases matching TRBD2. The ends lost 0 bases at V and 5 bases at J; junction bases unmatched: 6. CDR3 length: 18 residues. Germline CDR1 LGHDT, CDR2 YNNKEL (reference sequence). DNA of the CDR3: TGTGCCAGCAGCCAAGACCCCCCGGGACTAGCGGGGGACAATGAGCAGTTCTTC. Its protein product is CASSQDPPGLAGDNEQFF.

The chain combines TRBV6-5 with TRBJ2-1; 11 nucleotides match TRBD2. CDR1 MNHEY and CDR2 SVGAGI come from the germline V gene. The J segment lost 10 bases and the V segment lost 6 bases, leaving 8 bases of the junction unmatched. The CDR3 contains 14 residues. The DNA of the CDR3 is TGTGCCAGCAGCACTAGCGGGGGCGGGTGGGAGCAGTTCTTC. Protein sequence: CASSTSGGGWEQFF.

This chain links TRBV6-5 with TRBJ2-7, with 8 bases that match TRBD1. Germline trimming cut 0 bases from V and 4 bases from J; bases unmatched to any gene: 5. This CDR3 comprises 15 residues. Looked up from germline, CDR1 is MNHEY and CDR2 is SVGAGI. The DNA for the CDR3 is TGTGCCAGCAGTTACTCCCGACAGGGGAATTACGAGCAGTACTTC. Its translation: CASSYSRQGNYEQYF.

This clone was recorded at least ten times. This same CDR3 is encoded by further DNA sequences in the sample. V usage is TRBV12-3 or TRBV12-4 and J usage is TRBJ2-2; no firm D call. This CDR3 spans 13 amino acids. V was clipped by 5 bases and J by 5 bases, with 9 bases between them. The CDR3 region is CASSPRLTGELFF. DNA of the CDR3: TGTGCCAGCAGTCCTCGACTTACCGGGGAGCTGTTTTTT.

This clone appeared once. The gene calls are TRBV9 and TRBJ2-7; D may be TRBD1 (7 bases). V was pared by 4 bases and J by 2 bases, with 16 bases between. The CDR3 is 15 residues long. Germline V gene data show CDR1 as SGDLS and CDR2 as YYNGEE. Here the CDR3 reads CASSPRQGGTYEQYF. CDR3 DNA sequence: TGTGCCAGCAGCCCCAGACAGGGAGGCACCTACGAGCAGTACTTC.

This rearrangement joins TRBV19 to TRBJ2-3, with TRBD1 as a possible D gene (7 bases). There are 14 residues in the CDR3. Germline CDR1 reads LNHDA; CDR2 reads SQIVND (reference sequence). With 4 bases removed from V and 4 bases from J, the gap between germline ends came to 12 bases. In DNA form, the CDR3 reads TGTGCCAGTAGTAGCAGGGGGGTCGCAGATACGCAGTATTTT. Translated: CASSSRGVADTQYF.

This chain connects TRBV5-1 to TRBJ2-3, with D possibly TRBD1 on 6 matching bases. The V and J ends lost 4 bases and 2 bases respectively, with 11 bases between them. The CDR3 totals 14 residues. Germline V lookup: CDR1 SGHRS, CDR2 YFSETQ. The CDR3 here is CASSAGQNTDTQYF. CDR3 sequence (DNA): TGCGCCAGCAGCGCAGGACAGAACACAGATACGCAGTATTTT. The full variable domain, in which reference TRBV5-1 and TRBJ2-3 provide the parts outside the CDR3, is KAGVTQTPRYLIKTRGQQVTLSCSPISGHRSVSWYQQTPGQGLQFLFEYFSETQRNKGNFPGRFSGRQFSNSRSEMNVSTLELGDSALYLCASSAGQNTDTQYFGPGTRLTVL.

The J gene is TRBJ1-5, the V gene TRBV4-1; unclear D gene. The CDR3 has 15 residues. Trimming took off 1 base at V and 6 bases at J, with 13 bases between the two ends. Germline-derived CDR1 and CDR2 are MGHRA and YSYEKL. The chain's CDR3 is CASSQVRREGQPQHF. As DNA, the CDR3 is TGCGCCAGCAGCCAAGTTAGGAGGGAGGGTCAGCCCCAGCATTTT.

J is TRBJ2-4 and V is TRBV19; 8 bases map to TRBD2. This CDR3 is 18 amino acids long. The germline V gene has CDR1 LNHDA and CDR2 SQIVND (reference sequence). The V segment lost 5 bases and the J segment 0 bases; nucleotides outside the gene matches: 12. In DNA form, the CDR3 reads TGTGCCAGTAGTCGGGGGGGGCACCCAGGGTTAGCCAAAAACATTCAGTACTTC. This translates into CASSRGGHPGLAKNIQYF.

This clone has only a few counts. The rearrangement links TRBV5-1 to TRBJ2-7, with TRBD1 identical over 10 bases. Germline V lookup: CDR1 SGHRS, CDR2 YFSETQ. This CDR3 comprises 16 residues. V was pared by 2 bases and J by 5 bases, with 10 bases of the junction left unmatched. This chain's CDR3 is CASSLPRTGGGHEQYF. The CDR3 DNA follows: TGCGCCAGCAGCTTACCCCGGACAGGGGGTGGCCACGAGCAGTACTTC.

CDR3 loop: CASSPPGRGDYQPQHF. The CDR3 DNA sequence: TGTGCCAGCTCACCACCTGGCAGGGGCGACTATCAGCCCCAGCATTTT. The chain uses TRBV18 and TRBJ1-5; D is perhaps TRBD1 (6 bases). The germline gives CDR1 KGHSH, CDR2 LQKENI. The V gene lost 0 bases and the J gene lost 5 bases, with 14 bases spanning the gap. This CDR3 is built from 16 residues.

The V and J genes are TRBV2 and TRBJ2-1, with a weak D call TRBD1 (6 bases). The ends were cut back, 7 bases at V and 3 bases at J, with 16 bases in the middle. Germline V gives CDR1 SNHLY, CDR2 FYNNEI. The CDR3 has 15 amino acids. CDR3 protein: CASKARTGIYNEQFF. In DNA form, the CDR3 reads TGTGCCAGCAAAGCTAGAACAGGGATCTACAATGAGCAGTTCTTC.

CDR3 residues: CASSELGVETQYF. DNA for the CDR3: TGCGCCAGCAGTGAGTTAGGGGTTGAGACCCAGTACTTC. J is TRBJ2-5 and V is TRBV10-1, with D possibly matching TRBD1 (5 bases). The CDR3 consists of 13 residues. V was pared by 1 base and J by 5 bases, with 8 bases between. Germline CDR1 WNHNN, CDR2 SYGVQD (reference sequence).

There are a few counts of this clone. The chain uses TRBV19 and TRBJ2-3, with 8 bases that match TRBD1. CDR1 and CDR2 from the germline V gene are LNHDA and SQIVND (reference sequence). The ends lost 6 bases at V and 0 bases at J; junction bases unmatched: 5. CDR3 length equals 15 residues. CDR3 DNA: TGTGCCAGTAGCGTAACAGGGGGGAGCACAGATACGCAGTATTTT. Protein sequence: CASSVTGGSTDTQYF.

This rearrangement joins TRBV5-8 to TRBJ2-3; tentative D call: TRBD2 (6 bases). CDR1 SGHTS and CDR2 YDEGEE come from the germline V gene. The CDR3 totals 15 residues. Trimming took off 1 base at V and 4 bases at J, with 13 bases between the two ends. The CDR3 spells CASSLQVGGSDTQYF. The CDR3 DNA follows: TGTGCCAGCAGCTTGCAGGTTGGGGGGTCAGATACGCAGTATTTT.

The V call is TRBV6-5, the J call TRBJ2-7; 11 positions match TRBD1. Trimming at V came to 6 bases and at J to 6 bases, leaving 7 bases not matched to a gene. The length of the CDR3 is 14 residues. Germline CDR1 is MNHEY and CDR2 is SVGAGI. CDR3 bases: TGTGCCAGCAGCTTGGACAGGGGGCTCTCCGAGCAGTACTTC. Its translation: CASSLDRGLSEQYF.

This chain uses TRBV9 with TRBJ2-1; 8 bases are shared with TRBD2. The CDR3 sequence is 15 residues long. CDR1 and CDR2 from the germline V gene are SGDLS and YYNGEE. The junction had 4 bases not matched to a gene; V was cut back by 0 bases and J by 5 bases. The CDR3 sequence is CASSVGAGAHNEQFF. The CDR3 DNA reads TGTGCCAGCAGCGTAGGAGCGGGGGCGCACAATGAGCAGTTCTTC.

The V gene is TRBV5-4, the J gene TRBJ2-7, with TRBD1 matching over 8 bases. This CDR3 has 14 residues. Germline V CDR1 and CDR2: SGHNT, YYREEE (reference sequence). The J segment lost 4 bases and the V segment lost 5 bases, leaving 8 bases of the junction unmatched. The CDR3 region is CASSPDRASYEQYF. CDR3 nucleotides: TGTGCCAGCAGTCCGGACAGGGCGAGTTACGAGCAGTACTTC.

The chain carries TRBV4-1 and TRBJ1-1, with 9 bases identical to TRBD1. J lost 4 bases, V lost 0 bases, and 3 bases had no gene match. The CDR3 runs 15 residues. Per the germline V gene, CDR1 is MGHRA and CDR2 is YSYEKL. The CDR3 loop reads CASSQEQGAVTEAFF. CDR3 in DNA: TGCGCCAGCAGCCAAGAACAGGGGGCGGTCACTGAAGCTTTCTTT.

The chain joins TRBV3-1 (or the pseudogene TRBV3-2) to TRBJ2-1; possibly TRBD1 for D (6 bases). CDR3 length equals 15 residues. V shed 2 bases and J shed 9 bases, with 17 bases lying between them. The germline gives CDR1 LGHDT, CDR2 YNNKEL (reference sequence). The CDR3: CASSQTGYVSGEQFF. The CDR3 nucleotides are TGTGCCAGCAGCCAAACAGGGTACGTGTCCGGTGAGCAGTTCTTC.

V is TRBV18 and J is TRBJ1-5; D perhaps matches TRBD1 (5 bases). This CDR3 is 15 amino acids long. From germline, CDR1 is KGHSH and CDR2 LQKENI. Deletions cut 0 bases from V and 2 bases from J, with 8 bases between. The DNA for the CDR3 is TGTGCCAGCTCACCACCCGGCAGGGGCAATCAGCCCCAGCATTTT. The encoded protein is CASSPPGRGNQPQHF.

The chain links TRBV24-1 to TRBJ1-1; unclear D gene. In germline, CDR1 is KGHDR, CDR2 SFDVKD. There are 15 residues in the CDR3. With 3 bases removed from V and 4 bases from J, the gap between germline ends came to 14 bases. CDR3 region: CATSDPRSGGTEAFF. The CDR3 region has the DNA TGTGCCACCAGTGATCCTCGGAGCGGAGGCACTGAAGCTTTCTTT.

This clone was found once. This rearrangement joins TRBV7-6 to TRBJ2-1; 10 nucleotides match TRBD2. The CDR3 spans 16 residues. CDR1 and CDR2 from the germline V gene are SGHVS and FNYEAQ. The ends lost 0 bases at V and 6 bases at J; junction bases unmatched: 5. The CDR3 here is CASSLALSSGGNEQFF. CDR3 in DNA: TGTGCCAGCAGCTTAGCGCTGTCTAGCGGGGGCAATGAGCAGTTCTTC. Together with reference TRBV7-6 and TRBJ2-1, the CDR3 gives the full variable domain: GAGVSQSPRYKVTKRGQDVALRCDPISGHVSLYWYRQALGQGPEFLTYFNYEAQQDKSGLPNDRFSAERPEGSISTLTIQRTEQRDSAMYRCASSLALSSGGNEQFFGPGTRLTVL.

A single count supports this clone. In nucleotides, the CDR3 is TGTGCCAGCAGCCACACTAGCGGGGGGTACAATGAGCAGTTCTTC. It is translated as CASSHTSGGYNEQFF. This chain joins TRBV3-1 (or the pseudogene TRBV3-2) and TRBJ2-1; 12 positions agree with TRBD2. The germline V gene has CDR1 LGHDT and CDR2 YNNKEL (reference sequence). The CDR3 is 15 amino acids. Unmatched junction bases numbered 1, after V lost 3 bases and J lost 4 bases.

V is TRBV6-5 and J is TRBJ2-5, with TRBD2 identical over 8 bases. J gave up 5 bases and V 5 bases, and 10 bases lay outside the gene matches. There are 15 residues in the CDR3. CDR1 MNHEY and CDR2 SVGAGI come from the germline V gene. The CDR3 coding sequence is TGTGCCAGCAGTCCCCTCGGGGGGGGCCCCGAGACCCAGTACTTC. It translates to CASSPLGGGPETQYF.